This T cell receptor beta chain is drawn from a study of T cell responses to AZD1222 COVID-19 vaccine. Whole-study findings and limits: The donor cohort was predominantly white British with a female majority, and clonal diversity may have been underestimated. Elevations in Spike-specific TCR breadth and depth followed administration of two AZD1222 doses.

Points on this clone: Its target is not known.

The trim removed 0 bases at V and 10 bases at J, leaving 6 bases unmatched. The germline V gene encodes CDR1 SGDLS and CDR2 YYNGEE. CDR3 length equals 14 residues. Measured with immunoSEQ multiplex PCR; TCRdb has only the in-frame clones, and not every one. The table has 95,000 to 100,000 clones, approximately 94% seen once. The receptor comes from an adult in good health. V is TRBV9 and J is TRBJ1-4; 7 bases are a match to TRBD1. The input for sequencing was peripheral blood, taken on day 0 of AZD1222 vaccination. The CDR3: CASSVEGQGGKLFF. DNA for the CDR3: TGTGCCAGCAGCGTAGAGGGGCAGGGGGGAAAACTGTTTTTT. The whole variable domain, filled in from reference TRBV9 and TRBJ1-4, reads DSGVTQTPKHLITATGQRVTLRCSPRSGDLSVYWYQQSLDQGLQFLIQYYNGEERAKGNILERFSAQQFPDLHSELNLSSLELGDSALYFCASSVEGQGGKLFFGSGTQLSVL.